The TCR beta chain under discussion was sequenced for a study of shared clonotypes between healthy human individuals (TCRdb year 2020). At the level of the whole study: Two women and a few men aged 18 to 49 years were included in the cohort. Per donor, three plates each were used for CD4 naive and CD4 memory, two for CD8 naive, and one for CD8 memory. Leukapheresis yielded between about 0.94 and 8.9 billion PBMCs per donor. Libraries were prepared and TCR repertoires were sequenced by different laboratories using diverse techniques, in order to increase sequencing depth and limit assay-specific biases. Blood TCR repertoires of five healthy adults were deeply sequenced to estimate repertoire size and the extent of clonotype sharing between individuals. Findings and caveats that apply to the study as a whole: The genetic and exposure-history diversity represented was limited by the small number of donors. Based on pairwise subsampling, the degree of clonotype sharing among donors was expected to be affected by sequencing depth. Incomplete sequencing was indicated by rarefaction of sorted-subset datasets, despite the large sequencing depth. Sharing across several donors was observed for around 5% of naive CD4, over 3% of naive CD8, over 2% of memory CD4, and around 0.4% of memory CD8 clonotypes. Naive subsets generally had larger estimated clonotype richness than memory subsets did. Higher generation probabilities were observed for clonotypes shared by all four sorted-subset donors than for non-shared clonotypes. Only blood was sampled, and tissue TCR repertoires likely differ from those in blood.

CD8 naive samples were obtained by positive selection for CCR7 among CD45RO-negative cells, yielding a CD45RA+CCR7+ population from which TemRA cells were excluded. Healthy HIV-negative adults with no recently reported acute infections or vaccinations were included as donors. Only Caucasian adults living in Nashville, Tennessee, USA were represented among the donors. Blood was obtained by leukapheresis, after which PBMCs were separated by Ficoll-Histopaque density gradient centrifugation and cryopreserved in liquid nitrogen vapor phase. Analytical flow cytometry was used to check the purity and quantity of each magnetically sorted T cell population. Genomic DNA was isolated from every sorted fraction and measured by UV absorbance on a Nanodrop 2000c. TCR CDR3 regions were amplified from genomic DNA by multiplex PCR using the deep immunoSEQ assay. Extracted genomic DNA from each cell subset was distributed evenly across all wells of several immunoSEQ 96-well plates, and each plate was treated as a replicate. For sorted subsets, around 200 ng genomic DNA, equal to some 30,000 T cell genomes, was loaded into each replicate PCR. The purified libraries were quantified using a Qubit 3.0 fluorometer, sized with a Bioanalyzer 2100, and then quantified again using the KAPA Library Quantification kit. Every immunoSEQ 96-well plate was sequenced on a separate single-read 150-cycle Illumina NextSeq 550 flow cell. Concerning the study's data processing: Because the immunoSEQ output held only junctional sequences and lacked quality scores, the filtering could not match the filtering applied to full-length reads. Sequences were annotated with PyIR, a Python wrapper for IgBLAST v1.9, and V/J genes and CDR3 were assigned using IMGT germline references. Any read was removed if the V/J assignment was weak (E-value above 1e-6), the CDR3 was missing, or the read contained stop codons, out-of-frame junctions, or ambiguous translated residues. V3J clonotypes were defined as sequences sharing the same inferred V gene, J gene, and CDR3 amino acid sequence. To compute the percentage overlap between repertoires, the number of shared unique clonotypes was divided by the size of the smaller repertoire. Three approaches were used to assess repertoire richness: RTK rarefaction, the Chao1 estimator, and Recon v2.1 estimates of unobserved clonotypes. OLGA was used to compute generation probabilities for all TCRbeta clonotypes that the gDNA method yielded from a handful of donors. TCRdb provides this immuneACCESS table in a form limited to in-frame rearrangements. Some clones are lacking; in checked studies, under half of them reflect an unresolved V gene, and why the rest are absent is not known. The D gene and trimming were derived from the DNA, and the V and J assignments and clone size from that table. For this sample the table gives 2 million or so clones, of which just under 95% were detected only once. The ten largest clones add up to 1% to 1.3% of the sample.

The germline V gene encodes CDR1 MNHEY and CDR2 SVGAGI. V and J lose 8 bases and 7 bases, and a span of 11 bases separates them. There are 11 amino acids in the CDR3, from cysteine to phenylalanine inclusive. Only the CDR3 DNA stays, 33 bases, in frame from base 1. In regard to this clone: What antigen it recognizes has not been identified. One base away there is no much larger clone; base qualities are not given.

The receptor was derived from a man aged 18 to 29 in good health. The rearranged segments are TRBV6-5 and TRBJ1-2; matching of 6 bases hints at TRBD1 as the D gene. The source material was naive CD8+ T cells sorted from blood. The sample's cell subset or site label, decoded: CD45RA+CCR7+. DNA sequence: TGTGCCAGCGCAGGGGCCCTTGGCTACACCTTC. It translates as CASAGALGYTF.